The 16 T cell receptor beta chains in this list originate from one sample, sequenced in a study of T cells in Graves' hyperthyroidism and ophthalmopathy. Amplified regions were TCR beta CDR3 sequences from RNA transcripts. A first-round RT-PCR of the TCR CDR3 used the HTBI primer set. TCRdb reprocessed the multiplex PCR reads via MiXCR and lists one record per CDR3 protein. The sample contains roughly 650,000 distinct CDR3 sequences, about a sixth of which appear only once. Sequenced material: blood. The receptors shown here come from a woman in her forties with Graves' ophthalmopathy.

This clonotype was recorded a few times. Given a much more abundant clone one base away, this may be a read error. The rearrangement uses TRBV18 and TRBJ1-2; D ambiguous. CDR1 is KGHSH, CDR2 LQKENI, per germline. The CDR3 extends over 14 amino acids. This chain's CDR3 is CANSPTTASYGYTF. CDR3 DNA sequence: TGTGCCAACTCACCAACAACGGCCTCCTATGGCTACACCTTC. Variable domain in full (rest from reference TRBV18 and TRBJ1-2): NAGVMQNPRHLVRRRGQEARLRCSPMKGHSHVYWYRQLPEEGLKFMVYLQKENIIDESGMPKERFSAEFPKEGPSILRIQQVVRGDSAAYFCANSPTTASYGYTFGSGTRLTVV.

CDR3 coding DNA: TGTGCCAGCAGCTTCCGACAGCCCCAAGAGACCCAGTACTTC. Protein product: CASSFRQPQETQYF. The chain employs TRBV13 and TRBJ2-5; D is perhaps TRBD1 (5 bases). Germline V gives CDR1 PRHDT, CDR2 FYEKMQ (reference sequence). The V and J ends lost 3 bases and 1 base respectively, with 9 bases between them. This CDR3 region has 14 residues.

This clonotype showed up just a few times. CDR3 nucleotide sequence: TGTGCCAGCAGCTTATACAGGGCTAACACCGGGGAGCTGTTTTTT. As protein: CASSLYRANTGELFF. The V call is TRBV7-2, the J call TRBJ2-2, with D maybe TRBD1 (6 bases). Trimming took 2 bases from V and 2 from J, leaving 9 bases between them. Germline values: CDR1 SGHTA, CDR2 FQGNSA. CDR3 length: 15 residues.

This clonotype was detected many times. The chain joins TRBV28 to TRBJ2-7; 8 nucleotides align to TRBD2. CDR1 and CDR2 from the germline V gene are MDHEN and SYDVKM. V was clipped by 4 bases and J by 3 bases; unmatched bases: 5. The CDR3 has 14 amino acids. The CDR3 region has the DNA TGTGCCAGCAGTTCAAGCGGGAGACTCTACGAGCAGTACTTC. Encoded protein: CASSSSGRLYEQYF.

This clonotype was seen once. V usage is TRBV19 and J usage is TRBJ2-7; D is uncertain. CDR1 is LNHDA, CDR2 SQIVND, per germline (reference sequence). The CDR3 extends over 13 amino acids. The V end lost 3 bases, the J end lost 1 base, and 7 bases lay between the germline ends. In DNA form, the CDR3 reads TGTGCCAGTAGTATCGACCGATCCTACGAGCAGTACTTC. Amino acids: CASSIDRSYEQYF.

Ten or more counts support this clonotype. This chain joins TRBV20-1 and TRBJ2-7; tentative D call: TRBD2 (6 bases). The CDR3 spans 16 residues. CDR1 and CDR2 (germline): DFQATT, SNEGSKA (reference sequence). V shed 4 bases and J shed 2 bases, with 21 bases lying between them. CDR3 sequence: CSATPGRTTNTYEQYF. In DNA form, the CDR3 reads TGCAGTGCTACTCCCGGGCGGACTACGAACACCTACGAGCAGTACTTC.

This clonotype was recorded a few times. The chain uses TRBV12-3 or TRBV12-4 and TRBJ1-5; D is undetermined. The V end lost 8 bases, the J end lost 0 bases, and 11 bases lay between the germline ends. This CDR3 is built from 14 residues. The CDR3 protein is CASSYSYSNQPQHF. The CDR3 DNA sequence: TGTGCCAGCTCCTACAGTTATAGCAATCAGCCCCAGCATTTT.

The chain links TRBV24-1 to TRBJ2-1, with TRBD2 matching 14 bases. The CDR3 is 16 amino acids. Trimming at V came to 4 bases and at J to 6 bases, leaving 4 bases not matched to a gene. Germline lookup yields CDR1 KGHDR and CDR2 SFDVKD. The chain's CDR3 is CATSDQTSGGGNEQFF. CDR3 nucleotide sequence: TGTGCCACCAGTGACCAGACTAGCGGGGGGGGCAATGAGCAGTTCTTC.

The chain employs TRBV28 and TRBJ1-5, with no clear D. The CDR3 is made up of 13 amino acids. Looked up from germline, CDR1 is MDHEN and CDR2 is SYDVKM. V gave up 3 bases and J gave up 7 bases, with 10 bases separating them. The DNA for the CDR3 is TGTGCCAGCAGTTTGGCTTTGAAGCAGCCCCAGCATTTT. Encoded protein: CASSLALKQPQHF.

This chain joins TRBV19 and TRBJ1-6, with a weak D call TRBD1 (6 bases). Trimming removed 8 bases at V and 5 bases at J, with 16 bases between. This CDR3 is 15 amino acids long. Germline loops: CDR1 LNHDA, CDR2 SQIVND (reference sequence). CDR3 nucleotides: TGTGCCAGTGGACAGTATGCAGACAATAATTCACCCCTCCACTTT. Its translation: CASGQYADNNSPLHF.

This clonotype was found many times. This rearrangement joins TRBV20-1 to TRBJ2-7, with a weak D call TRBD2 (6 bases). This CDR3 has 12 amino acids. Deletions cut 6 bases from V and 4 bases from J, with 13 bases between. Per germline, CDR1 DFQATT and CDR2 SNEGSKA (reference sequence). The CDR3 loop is CSARRGGYEQYF. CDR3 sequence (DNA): TGCAGTGCCAGGAGGGGCGGATACGAGCAGTACTTC.

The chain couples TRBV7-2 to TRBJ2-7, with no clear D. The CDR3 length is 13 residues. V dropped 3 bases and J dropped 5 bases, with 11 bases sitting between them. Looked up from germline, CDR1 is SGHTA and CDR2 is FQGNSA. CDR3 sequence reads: CASSLLPPDEQYF. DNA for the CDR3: TGTGCCAGCAGCTTGTTGCCTCCTGACGAGCAGTACTTC.

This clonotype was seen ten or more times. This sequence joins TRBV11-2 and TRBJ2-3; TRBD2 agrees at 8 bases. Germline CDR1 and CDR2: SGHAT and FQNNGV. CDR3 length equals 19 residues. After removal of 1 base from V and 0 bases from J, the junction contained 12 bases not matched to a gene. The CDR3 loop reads CASSLAGLASLASTDTQYF. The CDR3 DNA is TGTGCCAGCAGCTTAGCCGGACTAGCTTCCCTAGCTAGCACAGATACGCAGTATTTT.

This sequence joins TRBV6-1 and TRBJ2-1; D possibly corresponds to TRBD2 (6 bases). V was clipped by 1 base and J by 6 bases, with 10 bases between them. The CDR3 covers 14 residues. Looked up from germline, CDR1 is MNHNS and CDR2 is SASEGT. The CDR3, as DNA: TGTGCCAGCAGTGAAGTCGGGGGAAGCAATGAGCAGTTCTTC. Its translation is CASSEVGGSNEQFF.

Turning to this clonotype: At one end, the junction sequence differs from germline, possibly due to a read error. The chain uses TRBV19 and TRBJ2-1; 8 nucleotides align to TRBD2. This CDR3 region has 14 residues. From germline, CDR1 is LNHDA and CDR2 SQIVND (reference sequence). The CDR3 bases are TGTGCCACCCGCACAGCGGGAGAAGGCAATGAGCAGTTCTTT. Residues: CATRTAGEGNEQFF.

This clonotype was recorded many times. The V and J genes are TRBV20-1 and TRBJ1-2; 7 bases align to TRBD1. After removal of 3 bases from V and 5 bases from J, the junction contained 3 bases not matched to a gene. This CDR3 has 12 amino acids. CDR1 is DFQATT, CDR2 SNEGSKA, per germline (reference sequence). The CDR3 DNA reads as TGCAGTGCTAGGGCAGGGGGGTATGGCTACACCTTC. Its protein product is CSARAGGYGYTF.